This entry lists 31 T cell receptor beta chains sequenced from one sample in a study of vaccination and CD4 T cells after COVID-19. These TCRs are of unknown antigen specificity. Oncomine TCR Beta short-read sequencing was applied to DNA from cultured CD4+ T cells. In TCRdb, the PCR reads were re-called with MiXCR into one record per CDR3 protein. The data contain over 20,000 distinct CDR3 sequences, roughly 40% of them singletons. Treatment noted: approximately 9-day PBMC culture with coronavirus spike peptide pools or control peptides (ViraFEST assay). The sequences come from CD4+ T cells from blood, cultured in vitro, collected before SARS-CoV-2 vaccination. The source is a human donor who received a COVID-19 vaccine.

The V call is TRBV3-1, the J call TRBJ2-5, with 8 nucleotides matching TRBD2. V shed 1 base and J 4 bases; nucleotides not matched to a gene: 2. CDR3 length: 14 residues. The V gene's germline CDR1 is LGHDT and CDR2 YNNKEL (reference sequence). The CDR3 sequence: CASSQVAGLETQYF. The CDR3 coding sequence is TGTGCCAGCAGCCAAGTAGCGGGATTAGAGACCCAGTACTTC.

This chain links TRBV10-1 with TRBJ2-7; 7 nucleotides line up with TRBD1. The J segment lost 5 bases and the V segment lost 2 bases, leaving 0 bases of the junction unmatched. The CDR3 runs 12 residues. Germline V CDR1 and CDR2: WNHNN, SYGVQD (reference sequence). CDR3 coding DNA: TGCGCCAGCAGTGAGACAGGGGACGAGCAGTACTTC. Translating it yields CASSETGDEQYF.

This clonotype appeared once. The rearrangement joins TRBV5-8 to TRBJ2-3; 8 bases are a match to TRBD1. The CDR3 sequence is 15 residues long. Germline loops: CDR1 SGHTS, CDR2 YDEGEE. V lost 4 bases, J lost 3 bases, and 7 bases stayed unmatched. The CDR3 spells CASSHRQGLTDTQYF. As DNA, the CDR3 is TGTGCCAGCAGCCACCGACAGGGGCTAACAGATACGCAGTATTTT.

This clonotype occurred once. The rearrangement links TRBV5-1 to TRBJ2-7; D ambiguous. The CDR3 sequence is 12 residues long. In germline, CDR1 is SGHRS, CDR2 YFSETQ. Trimming removed 5 bases at V and 2 bases at J, with 8 bases between. The CDR3 here is CASSPDTYEQYF. The CDR3 nucleotides read TGCGCCAGCAGTCCAGATACCTACGAGCAGTACTTC.

The rearrangement uses TRBV2 and TRBJ1-2; tentative D call: TRBD1 (6 bases). CDR3 length equals 13 residues. CDR1 and CDR2 from the germline V gene are SNHLY and FYNNEI. The V end lost 5 bases, the J end lost 5 bases, and 12 bases lay between the germline ends. CDR3 nucleotides: TGTGCCAGCAGTTCGGGACATGTATATGGCTACACCTTC. Translated: CASSSGHVYGYTF.

This clonotype was detected only a few times. The V gene is TRBV7-9, the J gene TRBJ1-1; D perhaps matches TRBD1 (6 bases). Trimming stripped 2 bases from V and 1 base from J, with 8 bases between. This CDR3 comprises 14 residues. Germline V gives CDR1 SEHNR, CDR2 FQNEAQ (reference sequence). This chain's CDR3 is CASSLKGQNTEAFF. The CDR3 bases are TGTGCCAGCAGCTTAAAGGGACAGAACACTGAAGCTTTCTTT.

The genes are TRBV20-1 and TRBJ2-7, with 16 positions matching TRBD2. V lost 6 bases, J lost 3 bases, and 11 bases stayed unmatched. Germline CDR1 DFQATT, CDR2 SNEGSKA (reference sequence). This CDR3 is built from 17 residues. Here the CDR3 reads CSATTGTSGGAYYEQYF. The CDR3 DNA follows: TGCAGTGCAACGACCGGGACTAGCGGGGGGGCCTACTACGAGCAGTACTTC.

This clonotype was seen just once. V and J are TRBV21-1 and TRBJ1-2; the table's D call TRBD1 went unverified against the DNA. TRBV21-1 is noted as a pseudogene. This CDR3 has 16 residues. CDR3 bases: TGTGCCAGCAGCTCTGGGACAGTTCACACCCTCTATGGCTACACCTTC. Amino acid sequence: CASSSGTVHTLYGYTF.

The rearrangement uses TRBV5-1 and TRBJ2-7; D gene uncertain. V was clipped by 0 bases and J by 0 bases, with 4 bases between them. CDR3 size: 13 residues. Germline CDR1 is SGHRS and CDR2 is YFSETQ. CDR3 nucleotides: TGCGCCAGCAGCTTGGTTGGCTCCTACGAGCAGTACTTC. This gives the protein CASSLVGSYEQYF.

The gene calls are TRBV19 and TRBJ2-3; TRBD2 might be the D (5 bases). Germline-derived CDR1 and CDR2 are LNHDA and SQIVND (reference sequence). V was cut by 5 bases and J by 13 bases, with 16 bases left in between. This CDR3 spans 12 amino acids. The CDR3 nucleotides read TGTGCCAGTAGTTCAGGACTTTCCCGCAAGTATTTT. This sequence encodes CASSSGLSRKYF.

The chain uses TRBV7-2 and TRBJ1-5, with 8 bases matching TRBD1. Germline V gene lookup returns CDR1 SGHTA and CDR2 FQGNSA. V lost 2 bases to trimming and J lost 1 base; unmatched junction nucleotides: 1. The CDR3 is 15 residues long. The CDR3, as DNA: TGTGCCAGCAGCTTAAGACAGGGGAGCAATCAGCCCCAGCATTTT. Translating gives CASSLRQGSNQPQHF.

By sample share, this clonotype is medium-sized. V gene TRBV20-1 combines with J gene TRBJ2-3; D is undetermined. Germline V gene sequence: CDR1 DFQATT, CDR2 SNEGSKA (reference sequence). The CDR3 extends over 14 amino acids. Trimming took 5 bases from V and 1 from J, leaving 13 bases between them. The CDR3 sequence is CSARTNRGTDTQYF. The CDR3 DNA reads TGCAGTGCTCGAACTAATCGAGGCACAGATACGCAGTATTTT.

This clonotype came up a few times. The genes are TRBV27 and TRBJ2-7; 9 bases align to TRBD2. The CDR3 is made up of 14 amino acids. The V and J ends lost 7 bases and 7 bases, in that order; junction bases with no gene match: 11. Per germline, CDR1 MNHEY and CDR2 SMNVEV (reference sequence). CDR3 bases: TGTGCCAGCACAAAAGCGGGGGGAGGTGGAGAGCAGTACTTC. It translates to CASTKAGGGGEQYF.

This clonotype occurred a few times. V is TRBV30 and J is TRBJ2-1; possible D gene TRBD2, 5 bases. V lost 3 bases to trimming and J lost 5 bases, with 11 bases between them. This CDR3 has 13 residues. Germline CDR1 is GTSNPN and CDR2 is SVGIG (reference sequence). CDR3 protein: CAWRSPGNNEQFF. CDR3 in DNA: TGTGCCTGGAGGAGCCCCGGGAACAATGAGCAGTTCTTC.

This clonotype turned up a few times. The chain uses TRBV10-3 and TRBJ1-1, with a tentative D call TRBD1 (5 bases). The CDR3 loop spans 16 amino acids. Germline V gives CDR1 ENHRY, CDR2 SYGVKD. V lost 4 bases and J 6 bases, leaving 21 bases between the germline ends. The CDR3 nucleotides read TGTGCCATCAGTGCCCGAGCGTCCCAGGGTAGGGCTGAAGCTTTCTTT. It codes for CAISARASQGRAEAFF.

This chain links TRBV27 with TRBJ1-6; D ambiguous. V dropped 2 bases and J dropped 7 bases, with 6 bases sitting between them. Germline V CDR1 and CDR2: MNHEY, SMNVEV (reference sequence). The CDR3 sequence is 13 residues long. CDR3 protein: CASSLLENSPLHF. The CDR3 region has the DNA TGTGCCAGCAGTTTACTTGAGAATTCACCCCTCCACTTT.

The rearrangement joins TRBV5-1 to TRBJ1-1, with 8 bases aligning to TRBD1. V gave up 7 bases and J gave up 5 bases; unmatched junction bases: 10. The CDR3 consists of 14 residues. CDR1 SGHRS and CDR2 YFSETQ come from the germline V gene. CDR3 coding DNA: TGCGCCAGCTCAAGACAGGGGACGGGGACTGAAGCTTTCTTT. Translating it yields CASSRQGTGTEAFF. Full variable domain (rest looked up from reference TRBV5-1 and TRBJ1-1): KAGVTQTPRYLIKTRGQQVTLSCSPISGHRSVSWYQQTPGQGLQFLFEYFSETQRNKGNFPGRFSGRQFSNSRSEMNVSTLELGDSALYLCASSRQGTGTEAFFGQGTRLTVV.

This clonotype has only a few counts. The chain combines TRBV5-4 with TRBJ2-5, with 10 bases identical to TRBD1. Per the germline V gene, CDR1 is SGHNT and CDR2 is YYREEE (reference sequence). CDR3 size: 14 residues. The V and J ends lost 4 bases and 5 bases, in that order; junction bases with no gene match: 5. Here the CDR3 reads CASSQTGGTETQYF. CDR3 nucleotide sequence: TGTGCCAGCAGCCAGACAGGGGGCACGGAGACCCAGTACTTC. The whole variable domain, filled in from reference TRBV5-4 and TRBJ2-5, reads ETGVTQSPTHLIKTRGQQVTLRCSSQSGHNTVSWYQQALGQGPQFIFQYYREEENGRGNFPPRFSGLQFPNYSSELNVNALELDDSALYLCASSQTGGTETQYFGPGTRLLVL.

The chain links TRBV30 to TRBJ1-1; 7 bases agree with TRBD1. Germline V lookup: CDR1 GTSNPN, CDR2 SVGIG (reference sequence). The CDR3 extends over 13 amino acids. V lost 4 bases, J lost 2 bases, and 4 bases stayed unmatched. The chain's CDR3 is CAWTGQANTEAFF. The CDR3, as DNA: TGTGCCTGGACTGGACAGGCAAACACTGAAGCTTTCTTT.

The chain employs TRBV12-3 or TRBV12-4 and TRBJ2-5, with a possible D match to TRBD2 (6 bases). This CDR3 has 13 amino acids. The V gene lost 5 bases and the J gene lost 7 bases, with 14 bases spanning the gap. The CDR3 here is CASSAGRMGTQYF. CDR3 DNA sequence: TGTGCCAGCAGTGCGGGACGGATGGGGACCCAGTACTTC.

This clonotype was detected only a few times. The chain is built from TRBV30 and TRBJ2-1, with 8 positions matching TRBD1. Germline CDR1 and CDR2: GTSNPN and SVGIG (reference sequence). CDR3 length: 13 amino acids. Unmatched junction bases numbered 6, after V lost 3 bases and J lost 8 bases. CDR3 protein: CAWRIQGAHEQFF. CDR3 nucleotide sequence: TGTGCCTGGAGAATCCAGGGGGCGCATGAGCAGTTCTTC.

In this sample, this clonotype turned up a few times. The rearrangement joins TRBV6-2 or TRBV6-3 to TRBJ2-7; D gene uncertain. CDR1 MNHEY and CDR2 SVGEGT come from the germline V gene. V lost 2 bases, J lost 2 bases, and 16 bases lay in between. The CDR3 has 16 amino acids. The CDR3 protein is CASSYGLGSVAYEQYF. In DNA, the CDR3 is TGTGCCAGCAGTTACGGATTAGGTTCCGTAGCCTACGAGCAGTACTTC.

This clonotype was detected a few times. The chain links TRBV6-1 to TRBJ1-6, with D uncertain. The CDR3 spans 14 residues. Per germline, CDR1 MNHNS and CDR2 SASEGT. V was pared by 9 bases and J by 7 bases, with 16 bases between. The CDR3 sequence: CASTGGRRNSPLHF. In DNA, the CDR3 is TGTGCCAGTACTGGCGGAAGGAGAAATTCACCCCTCCACTTT.

The J gene is TRBJ2-3, the V gene TRBV7-2; D possibly corresponds to TRBD2 (5 bases). This CDR3 has 15 residues. CDR1 is SGHTA and CDR2 is FQGNSA in the germline V gene. Trimming cost V 1 base and J 2 bases, with 10 bases left between them. The CDR3 spells CASSLGRVYTDTQYF. The CDR3, as DNA: TGTGCCAGCAGCTTAGGGCGGGTTTACACAGATACGCAGTATTTT. The full variable domain, in which reference TRBV7-2 and TRBJ2-3 provide the parts outside the CDR3, is GAGVSQSPSNKVTEKGKDVELRCDPISGHTALYWYRQSLGQGLEFLIYFQGNSAPDKSGLPSDRFSAERTGGSVSTLTIQRTQQEDSAVYLCASSLGRVYTDTQYFGPGTRLTVL.

The rearrangement joins TRBV11-2 to TRBJ1-2; D unclear. The V end lost 0 bases, the J end lost 4 bases, and 6 bases lay between the germline ends. Germline CDR1 is SGHAT and CDR2 is FQNNGV. The CDR3 length is 13 residues. The CDR3 loop reads CASSLDRSYGYTF. The CDR3 nucleotides read TGTGCCAGCAGCTTAGATCGGAGCTATGGCTACACCTTC.

The chain couples TRBV24-1 to TRBJ1-2; TRBD1 agrees at 10 bases. Germline loops: CDR1 KGHDR, CDR2 SFDVKD. The CDR3 runs to 16 residues. V shed 4 bases and J 4 bases; nucleotides not matched to a gene: 8. For the CDR3, the DNA is TGTGCCACCAGTGACCCAAGTAGGACAGGGGGCTATGGCTACACCTTC. The encoded protein is CATSDPSRTGGYGYTF.

The chain links TRBV10-1 to TRBJ1-1, with a tentative D call TRBD1 (6 bases). The CDR3 is 14 residues long. Looked up from germline, CDR1 is WNHNN and CDR2 is SYGVQD (reference sequence). The V end lost 0 bases, the J end lost 2 bases, and 7 bases lay between the germline ends. CDR3 coding DNA: TGCGCCAGCAGTGAGTCAGGGGGTAACACTGAAGCTTTCTTT. Residues: CASSESGGNTEAFF.

V usage is TRBV25-1 and J usage is TRBJ2-3, with D unclear. V was pared by 1 base and J by 0 bases, with 17 bases between. The CDR3 loop spans 18 amino acids. Germline lookup yields CDR1 MGHDK and CDR2 SYGVNS. CDR3 residues: CASSESPILGPSTDTQYF. DNA of the CDR3: TGTGCCAGCAGTGAATCCCCAATATTGGGTCCCAGCACAGATACGCAGTATTTT. Using reference TRBV25-1 and TRBJ2-3 for the parts outside the CDR3, the full variable domain is EADIYQTPRYLVIGTGKKITLECSQTMGHDKMYWYQQDPGMELHLIHYSYGVNSTEKGDLSSESTVSRIRTEHFPLTLESARPSHTSQYLCASSESPILGPSTDTQYFGPGTRLTVL.

The chain employs TRBV29-1 and TRBJ1-1, with D possibly matching TRBD1 (5 bases). Germline V gene data show CDR1 as SQVTM and CDR2 as ANQGSEA. This CDR3 contains 15 residues. V was trimmed by 4 bases and J by 1 base, leaving 16 bases between them. CDR3 region: CSVAKGRISNTEAFF. The CDR3 bases are TGCAGCGTTGCCAAGGGGCGCATATCGAACACTGAAGCTTTCTTT.

In its sample, this clonotype was seen a few times. The chain links TRBV30 to TRBJ2-5; 11 bases line up with TRBD2. The length of the CDR3 is 15 residues. V was clipped by 3 bases and J by 7 bases; unmatched bases: 10. Per the germline V gene, CDR1 is GTSNPN and CDR2 is SVGIG (reference sequence). The CDR3 sequence is CAWRTVAGGPGTQYF. CDR3 bases: TGTGCCTGGAGGACGGTAGCGGGGGGGCCGGGGACCCAGTACTTC.

The rearrangement links TRBV6-1 to TRBJ2-7, with 9 positions matching TRBD1. Germline V gene data show CDR1 as MNHNS and CDR2 as SASEGT. The CDR3 sequence is 13 residues long. Unmatched junction bases numbered 1, after V lost 6 bases and J lost 1 base. CDR3 bases: TGTGCCAGCAGGGGACAGGGTTCCTACGAGCAGTACTTC. It encodes CASRGQGSYEQYF.